These T cell receptor beta chains were read from a single sample in a study of CXCR3-negative and CXCR3-positive naive CD8 T cells. TCRdb re-called the 5' RACE reads; every CDR3 protein appears as one record, without DNA. This table lists about 48,000 distinct CDR3 sequences. The sample consisted of memory CD8+ T cells from blood. The receptors here all came from a human donor in good health. Some clones in this sample may be carry-over from other donors' samples. CDR3s include the opening cysteine and the closing phenylalanine or tryptophan. Each record gives: V gene, J gene, CDR3 protein.

TRBV29-1	TRBJ2-7	CSVAGPISYEQYF
TRBV4-2	TRBJ2-7	CASSQDLVYPRDEQYF
TRBV9	TRBJ2-4	CASSVGGGASTKNIQYF
TRBV29-1	TRBJ2-1	CSVEVRLAGSYSYNEQFF
TRBV7-9	TRBJ2-1	CASSTVGGSYNEQFF
TRBV6-1	TRBJ2-1	CASSEPVGEYNEQFF
TRBV12-3/TRBV12-4	TRBJ2-1	CASSLLRTGQFF
TRBV5-1	TRBJ2-1	CASSLEGGSQYNEQFF
TRBV28	TRBJ2-7	CASSFRTRRDFTYEQYF
TRBV29-1	TRBJ2-1	CSVGGTFNSSYNEQFF
TRBV4-3	TRBJ2-1	CASSQLAGAFDEQFF
TRBV4-1	TRBJ2-1	CASSETTGLADGNEQFF
TRBV11-3	TRBJ2-1	CASSRGLAGTHNEQFF
TRBV6-4	TRBJ2-1	CASSDGRGPYNEQFF
TRBV20-1	TRBJ1-1	CSARGGADTEAFF
TRBV29-1	TRBJ2-5	CSVEATGPETQYF
TRBV7-2	TRBJ2-7	CASSLAPGLEYEQYF
TRBV7-9	TRBJ2-5	CASAPIQETQYF